Detailed here is one T cell receptor beta chain. Germline assignment: CDR1 SNHLY and CDR2 FYNNEI. The V and J ends lost 2 bases and 0 bases respectively, with 14 bases between them. The CDR3 extends over 16 amino acids. This sample was taken from a study of radiotherapy plus CTLA-4 blockade in lung cancer. The wider study: For 18% of patients, objective responses occurred, and around 31% had disease control.

Profiled with immunoSEQ multiplex PCR; TCRdb holds only in-frame clones, not every one. The table shows around 37,000 clones, with 75% occurring only once. The sample was peripheral blood, taken from a patient treated with radiotherapy plus ipilimumab. The clonotype originates from a human donor with non-small cell lung cancer that progressed on radiotherapy plus ipilimumab. The rearrangement links TRBV2 to TRBJ2-7; D not resolved. The CDR3 sequence: CASSESVAGISYEQYF. In DNA form, the CDR3 reads TGTGCCAGCAGTGAAAGCGTAGCAGGAATCTCCTACGAGCAGTACTTC.